This T cell receptor beta chain stems from a study of control samples from healthy donors and cancer patients. Using immunoSEQ multiplex PCR, the repertoire was profiled, and TCRdb retains in-frame clones only, with some absent. The data show more than 100,000 clones, approximately 93% seen once. The V end was cut by 0 bases, the J end by 5 bases, with 16 bases between. Per the germline V gene, CDR1 is SGHDN and CDR2 is FVKESK. The CDR3 is 16 amino acids. The chain recombines TRBV14 with TRBJ1-2; unclear D gene. This sequence originates from a woman aged 18-35 years in good health. Sequencing was done on a sample of blood. CDR3 loop: CASSQDQIGILYGYTF. The CDR3 DNA reads TGTGCCAGCAGCCAAGATCAGATAGGCATCCTATATGGCTACACCTTC.